These 10 T cell receptor beta chains came from one sample sequenced in a study of Graves' ophthalmopathy and Graves' hyperthyroidism. Amplification of TCR beta CDR3 regions used RNA transcripts. The authors performed first-round RT-PCR with HTBI primers and then a second-round multiplex PCR. In TCRdb, the multiplex PCR reads were re-called with MiXCR into one record per CDR3 protein. The sample includes 650,000 to 900,000 distinct CDR3 sequences, 40% seen only once; the top ten take about 40%. Sequencing was carried out using peripheral blood. The source is an adult man with Graves' ophthalmopathy.

There are many counts of this clonotype. The chain carries TRBV5-1 and TRBJ2-7; 8 nucleotides align to TRBD2. J lost 0 bases, V lost 4 bases, and 6 bases had no gene match. The CDR3 consists of 15 residues. CDR1 and CDR2 from the germline V gene are SGHRS and YFSETQ. CDR3: CASSIGTRGSYEQYF. The CDR3 DNA sequence: TGCGCCAGCAGCATAGGGACTAGAGGCTCCTACGAGCAGTACTTC.

This clonotype occurred once. This rearrangement joins TRBV11-1 to TRBJ2-3, with 7 bases aligning to TRBD2. The trim removed 7 bases at V and 1 base at J, leaving 11 bases unmatched. CDR3 size: 16 residues. In germline, CDR1 is SGHAT, CDR2 FQDESV (reference sequence). Here the CDR3 DNA reads TGTGCCAGCACCTTGGGCCCGAGCGGGGGCACAGATACGCAGTATTTT. Protein sequence: CASTLGPSGGTDTQYF.

The chain combines TRBV7-2 with TRBJ2-7; D is unresolved. V shed 3 bases and J shed 3 bases, with 9 bases lying between them. The germline CDR1 and CDR2 sequences are SGHTA and FQGNSA. The CDR3 loop spans 13 amino acids. The CDR3 here is CASSLMRNYEQYF. As DNA, the CDR3 is TGTGCCAGCAGCTTGATGAGGAACTACGAGCAGTACTTC. The full variable domain, completed using reference TRBV7-2 and TRBJ2-7, is GAGVSQSPSNKVTEKGKDVELRCDPISGHTALYWYRQSLGQGLEFLIYFQGNSAPDKSGLPSDRFSAERTGGSVSTLTIQRTQQEDSAVYLCASSLMRNYEQYFGPGTRLTVT.

This clonotype was recorded a few times. The chain couples TRBV15 to TRBJ1-5, with TRBD1 matching 7 bases. The V and J ends lost 0 bases and 8 bases, in that order; junction bases with no gene match: 10. The CDR3 runs 16 residues. CDR1 is LNHNV, CDR2 YYDKDF, per germline (reference sequence). The CDR3 loop reads CATSRDGTGAVEPQHF. For the CDR3, the DNA is TGTGCCACCAGCAGAGATGGAACAGGGGCGGTGGAGCCCCAGCATTTT.

The V call is TRBV4-3, the J call TRBJ2-1; D gene uncertain. The germline V and J ends were trimmed by 4 bases and 8 bases, with 15 bases remaining between them. The germline V gene has CDR1 LGHNA and CDR2 YSLEER. CDR3 length equals 14 residues. The CDR3 is CASSLDQRPDEQFF. In DNA form, the CDR3 reads TGCGCCAGCAGCCTGGACCAACGCCCGGATGAGCAGTTCTTC.

There are a few counts of this clonotype. The chain has TRBV20-1 and TRBJ2-7; D might be TRBD1 (5 bases). Germline V gives CDR1 DFQATT, CDR2 SNEGSKA (reference sequence). Trimming left V 3 bases short and J 1 base short, with 7 bases between. This CDR3 region has 12 residues. The DNA for the CDR3 is TGCAGTGCTAGGGACATATCCTACGAGCAGTACTTC. It is translated as CSARDISYEQYF.

The chain links TRBV6-5 to TRBJ1-2; 9 nucleotides agree with TRBD1. V lost 2 bases, J lost 8 bases, and 12 bases stayed unmatched. This CDR3 has 16 residues. In germline, CDR1 is MNHEY, CDR2 SVGAGI. CDR3 amino acids: CASSYMGQGSSWGYTF. In DNA, the CDR3 is TGTGCCAGCAGTTACATGGGACAGGGAAGTTCTTGGGGCTACACCTTC.

The V gene is TRBV7-2, the J gene TRBJ1-4; D perhaps matches TRBD1 (5 bases). Germline CDR1 reads SGHTA; CDR2 reads FQGNSA. The V and J ends lost 6 bases and 10 bases respectively, with 15 bases between them. CDR3 length: 13 amino acids. CDR3 protein: CASSPWGGGKLFF. Here the CDR3 DNA reads TGTGCCAGCAGTCCTTGGGGGGGTGGAAAACTGTTTTTT.

This clonotype was found a few times. This chain joins TRBV11-2 and TRBJ1-2; D is undetermined. The ends were cut back, 5 bases at V and 4 bases at J, with 14 bases in the middle. CDR1 is SGHAT and CDR2 is FQNNGV in the germline V gene. This CDR3 has 14 residues. In nucleotides, the CDR3 is TGTGCCAGCAGCCAAGATGTCGGGAGCTATGGCTACACCTTC. Encoded protein: CASSQDVGSYGYTF. Full variable domain (missing parts from reference TRBV11-2 and TRBJ1-2): EAGVAQSPRYKIIEKRQSVAFWCNPISGHATLYWYQQILGQGPKLLIQFQNNGVVDDSQLPKDRFSAERLKGVDSTLKIQPAKLEDSAVYLCASSQDVGSYGYTFGSGTRLTVV.

V is TRBV7-9 and J is TRBJ2-5; 7 bases are shared with TRBD1. Trimming took 4 bases from V and 0 from J; bases not matched to a gene: 5. This CDR3 is 15 amino acids long. The V gene's germline CDR1 is SEHNR and CDR2 FQNEAQ (reference sequence). The CDR3 here is CASSSPDRYQETQYF. In nucleotides, the CDR3 is TGTGCCAGCAGCTCCCCGGACAGGTACCAAGAGACCCAGTACTTC.